Below are 22 T cell receptor beta chains sequenced from a single sample in a study of shared clonotypes between healthy human individuals. The data were produced by immunoSEQ multiplex PCR, yet TCRdb's version contains in-frame clones alone and is incomplete. The sample has over a million clones, about 75% seen once. The sample comprised memory CD4+ T cells sorted from blood. Indicated subset: CD45RA-negative fraction. The receptors stem from a man aged 18 to 30 in good health.

This CDR3 is CASSQKTSGRLQETQYF. The CDR3 DNA reads as TGCGCCAGCAGTCAAAAGACTAGCGGGAGGCTTCAAGAGACCCAGTACTTC. The chain has TRBV23-1 and TRBJ2-5; 13 positions match TRBD2. TRBV23-1 counts as an open reading frame of uncertain function. This CDR3 spans 17 amino acids. J lost 2 bases, V lost 2 bases, and 5 bases had no gene match.

This clone has just one count. CDR3 region: CASCVQDRSSYEQYF. CDR3 bases: TGTGCCAGCTGCGTACAAGATCGAAGCTCCTACGAGCAGTACTTC. The V gene is TRBV2, the J gene TRBJ2-7; no definite D call. V was trimmed by 8 bases and J by 0 bases, leaving 17 bases between them. Per germline, CDR1 SNHLY and CDR2 FYNNEI. This CDR3 has 15 amino acids.

This clone is a singleton in its sample. The V call is TRBV18, the J call TRBJ2-2; perhaps D is TRBD1 or TRBD2 (5 bases each). The CDR3 is 14 residues long. V shed 3 bases and J shed 5 bases, with 10 bases lying between them. Germline CDR1 and CDR2: KGHSH and LQKENI. CDR3 loop: CASSPSEGTGELFF. CDR3 bases: TGTGCCAGCTCACCGTCTGAGGGGACCGGGGAGCTGTTTTTT.

V gene TRBV21-1 combines with J gene TRBJ1-4; TRBD1, the D gene given by the table, was not confirmed from the DNA. TRBV21-1 is an annotated pseudogene. The CDR3 is 16 amino acids. This CDR3 reads CASSKGDTGVNEKLFF. The DNA of the CDR3 is TGTGCCAGCAGCAAGGGGGATACAGGGGTCAATGAAAAACTGTTTTTT.

The chain carries TRBV9 and TRBJ2-7; TRBD2 might be the D (6 bases). The CDR3 contains 13 residues. The ends were cut back, 0 bases at V and 6 bases at J, with 10 bases in the middle. CDR1 and CDR2 from the germline V gene are SGDLS and YYNGEE. The CDR3 region is CASSVAGVGEQYF. For the CDR3, the DNA is TGTGCCAGCAGCGTAGCGGGGGTGGGCGAGCAGTACTTC.

This clone has a single count. The CDR3 protein is CASSGNRAVNTEAFF. The CDR3 DNA reads TGTGCCAGCAGCGGTAATCGAGCAGTGAACACTGAAGCTTTCTTT. The genes are TRBV5-4 and TRBJ1-1; D is unclear. V gave up 4 bases and J gave up 0 bases, with 13 bases separating them. Germline lookup yields CDR1 SGHNT and CDR2 YYREEE (reference sequence). The CDR3 extends over 15 amino acids. The variable domain in full, completed from reference TRBV5-4 and TRBJ1-1, reads ETGVTQSPTHLIKTRGQQVTLRCSSQSGHNTVSWYQQALGQGPQFIFQYYREEENGRGNFPPRFSGLQFPNYSSELNVNALELDDSALYLCASSGNRAVNTEAFFGQGTRLTVV.

The chain couples TRBV28 to TRBJ1-1; 8 nucleotides align to TRBD1. V lost 8 bases to trimming and J lost 10 bases; unmatched junction nucleotides: 15. The germline V gene has CDR1 MDHEN and CDR2 SYDVKM. The CDR3 has 14 amino acids. CDR3 residues: CASSTGDRTDRAFF. The DNA of the CDR3 is TGTGCCAGCTCAACTGGGGACAGGACGGATCGAGCTTTCTTT.

The genes are TRBV18 and TRBJ1-4; D is undetermined. This CDR3 spans 14 amino acids. With 3 bases removed from V and 4 bases from J, the gap between germline ends came to 9 bases. Germline V gene data show CDR1 as KGHSH and CDR2 as LQKENI. This CDR3 is CASSPQEFNEKLFF. CDR3 DNA: TGTGCCAGCTCACCGCAGGAGTTTAATGAAAAACTGTTTTTT.

A word on this clone: A much larger clone differs by one base, so this may be a read error. This chain links TRBV7-2 with TRBJ2-7; D is undetermined. The CDR3 has 11 amino acids. Germline V gene lookup returns CDR1 SGHTA and CDR2 FQGNSA. Trimming took off 2 bases at V and 3 bases at J, with 2 bases between the two ends. CDR3 sequence reads: CASSLNYEQYF. The CDR3 nucleotides read TGTGCCAGCAGCTTAAACTACGAGCAGTACTTC.

This sequence joins TRBV27 and TRBJ1-2; D not certain. The CDR3 consists of 14 residues. Deletions cut 4 bases from V and 1 base from J, with 10 bases between. Germline V CDR1 and CDR2: MNHEY, SMNVEV (reference sequence). The CDR3 spells CASSSLTLNYGYTF. The CDR3 bases are TGTGCCAGCAGTTCCCTAACTCTTAACTATGGCTACACCTTC.

Details on this clone: This sequence may be a read error, since a much larger clone differs from it by one base. The J gene is TRBJ1-2, the V gene TRBV7-2, with TRBD1 matching 8 bases. With 5 bases clipped from V and 2 bases from J, the junction kept 1 base outside the gene matches. Germline CDR1 is SGHTA and CDR2 is FQGNSA. CDR3 size: 13 residues. The CDR3 sequence: CASSRQGNYGYTF. CDR3 DNA: TGTGCCAGCAGCCGACAGGGGAACTATGGCTACACCTTC.

In the case of this clone: Other DNA sequences in the same sample also yield this CDR3. The V gene is TRBV7-9, the J gene TRBJ1-2, with a possible D match to TRBD1 (6 bases). Deletions cut 2 bases from V and 2 bases from J, with 9 bases between. The CDR3 consists of 14 residues. Germline values: CDR1 SEHNR, CDR2 FQNEAQ (reference sequence). CDR3 residues: CASSLRGANYGYTF. The CDR3 DNA reads as TGTGCCAGCAGCTTACGGGGGGCAAACTATGGCTACACCTTC.

This clone has more than one count but fewer than ten. CDR3 amino acids: CASSLSTGTEYNEQFF. The CDR3 nucleotides are TGTGCCAGCAGCTTATCGACCGGGACAGAATACAATGAGCAGTTCTTC. The gene calls are TRBV11-3 and TRBJ2-1, with 7 bases lining up with TRBD1. This CDR3 is 16 amino acids long. In germline, CDR1 is SGHNT, CDR2 YENEEA. Losses at the gene ends were 2 bases for V and 4 bases for J; bases not matched to a gene: 8.

The chain joins TRBV7-2 to TRBJ2-5; D ambiguous. The CDR3 totals 13 residues. Germline V CDR1 and CDR2: SGHTA, FQGNSA. V was trimmed by 6 bases and J by 2 bases, leaving 10 bases between them. In DNA, the CDR3 is TGTGCCAGCAGTTCATACAGACAAGAGACCCAGTACTTC. It specifies CASSSYRQETQYF.

Only one count was recorded for this clone. The rearrangement links TRBV15 to TRBJ2-7; either TRBD1 or TRBD2 may fit D (5 bases each). CDR3 length: 13 residues. The V gene lost 1 base and the J gene lost 3 bases, with 7 bases spanning the gap. Germline V lookup: CDR1 LNHNV, CDR2 YYDKDF (reference sequence). The CDR3 DNA reads as TGTGCCACCAGCAGAGTGGGGGTCTACGAGCAGTACTTC. Its protein product is CATSRVGVYEQYF.

The V and J genes are TRBV18 and TRBJ1-5, with D tentatively TRBD1 (6 bases). In germline, CDR1 is KGHSH, CDR2 LQKENI. This CDR3 has 15 amino acids. The V end lost 3 bases, the J end lost 8 bases, and 17 bases lay between the germline ends. The CDR3, as DNA: TGTGCCAGCTCACCGGGGGCAAGGGCCCAGGAGCCCCAGCATTTT. Translating it yields CASSPGARAQEPQHF.

This sequence joins TRBV7-2 and TRBJ1-1; no reliable D call. V lost 4 bases to trimming and J lost 6 bases, with 12 bases between them. The CDR3 extends over 13 amino acids. Germline loops: CDR1 SGHTA, CDR2 FQGNSA. The DNA of the CDR3 is TGTGCCAGCAGCTCCCCTCTGAAGCCTGAAGCTTTCTTT. Translating gives CASSSPLKPEAFF.

The chain carries TRBV10-3 and TRBJ2-7, with D perhaps TRBD2 (6 bases). The ends were cut back, 3 bases at V and 4 bases at J, with 10 bases in the middle. Germline V gives CDR1 ENHRY, CDR2 SYGVKD. The CDR3 extends over 13 amino acids. The CDR3 DNA reads TGTGCCATCAGTGACGGGACTCAATACGAGCAGTACTTC. As protein: CAISDGTQYEQYF.

The chain recombines TRBV4-3 with TRBJ2-5; no clear D. The V gene's germline CDR1 is LGHNA and CDR2 YSLEER. The V end was cut by 0 bases, the J end by 1 base, with 6 bases between. This CDR3 has 14 residues. In DNA, the CDR3 is TGCGCCAGCAGCCAAGATACAGTCCAAGAGACCCAGTACTTC. Encoded protein: CASSQDTVQETQYF.

The chain uses TRBV6-5 and TRBJ2-4; D is uncertain. CDR3 length: 9 amino acids. The germline CDR1 and CDR2 sequences are MNHEY and SVGAGI. The V and J ends lost 10 bases and 2 bases respectively, with 0 bases between them. CDR3 sequence reads: CATKNIQYF. CDR3 nucleotide sequence: TGTGCCACCAAAAACATTCAGTACTTC.

The chain combines TRBV6-1 with TRBJ1-2, with D uncertain. Germline CDR1 reads MNHNS; CDR2 reads SASEGT. The CDR3 sequence is 14 residues long. Deletions cut 2 bases from V and 4 bases from J, with 11 bases between. CDR3 nucleotide sequence: TGTGCCAGCAGTGAATCTGAACGGACCTATGGCTACACCTTC. As protein: CASSESERTYGYTF.

The V call is TRBV7-8, the J call TRBJ1-2; no firm D call. This CDR3 spans 13 amino acids. CDR1 is SGHVS and CDR2 is FQNEAQ in the germline V gene. The V gene lost 1 base and the J gene lost 1 base, with 4 bases spanning the gap. CDR3 region: CASSLDLNYGYTF. The CDR3 DNA sequence: TGTGCCAGCAGCTTAGACCTTAACTATGGCTACACCTTC.